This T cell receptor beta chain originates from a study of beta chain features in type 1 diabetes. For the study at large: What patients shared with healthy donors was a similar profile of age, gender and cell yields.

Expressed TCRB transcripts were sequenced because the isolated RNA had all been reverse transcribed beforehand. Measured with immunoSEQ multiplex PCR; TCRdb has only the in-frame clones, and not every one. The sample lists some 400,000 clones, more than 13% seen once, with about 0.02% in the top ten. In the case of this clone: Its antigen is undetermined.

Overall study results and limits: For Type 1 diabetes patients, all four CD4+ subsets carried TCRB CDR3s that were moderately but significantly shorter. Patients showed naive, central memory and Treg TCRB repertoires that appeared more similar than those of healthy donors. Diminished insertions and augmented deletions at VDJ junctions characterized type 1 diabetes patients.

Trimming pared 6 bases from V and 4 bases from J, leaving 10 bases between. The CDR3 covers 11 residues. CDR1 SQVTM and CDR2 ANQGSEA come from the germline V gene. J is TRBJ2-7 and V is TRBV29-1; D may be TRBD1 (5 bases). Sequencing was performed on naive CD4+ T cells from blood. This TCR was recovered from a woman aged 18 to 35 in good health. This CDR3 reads CSVASGYEQYF. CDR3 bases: TGCAGCGTCGCCTCAGGGTACGAGCAGTACTTC.